This T cell receptor (beta chain) was documented in a study of shared clonotypes between healthy human individuals. General observations from the study: Clonotype sharing across donors was expected to vary with sequencing depth.

Template for every sorted-subset replicate PCR totaled around 210 ng DNA, around 32,000 T cell genomes. Original processing methods: ImmunoSEQ sequences covered only the junction and lacked quality scores; filtering therefore differed. The protocol was immunoSEQ multiplex PCR, while the TCRdb copy is restricted to in-frame clones and leaves out a portion. V and J calls and clone size come straight from that table; D and trimming were deduced from the DNA. The sample has about 1.1 million clones, around 78% seen once. A note on this clone: Its antigen is not known.

V was clipped by 0 bases and J by 0 bases; unmatched bases: 9. The CDR3 spans 19 residues. Germline V gene sequence: CDR1 MRHNA, CDR2 SNTAGT. The sequence was collected from a man younger than 35 in good health. Some clones in this sample may be carry-over from other donors' samples. The V and J genes are TRBV6-4 and TRBJ2-2; 8 bases are a match to TRBD2. Sequencing input: memory CD4+ T cells from PBMCs. Subset here: CD45RA-negative fraction. In nucleotides, the CDR3 is TGTGCCAGCAGTGACTCCCCGCTAGCGGGCGCTTCGAACACCGGGGAGCTGTTTTTT. This encodes CASSDSPLAGASNTGELFF.